These 4 T cell receptor beta chains originate from one sample sequenced in a study of blood T cells in healthy people across ages. Together with a sample-barcoded 5' primer, a J-beta primer mix was included in a second PCR lasting about 7 to 11 cycles. MiXCR was run by TCRdb on the 5' RACE reads, yielding one entry per CDR3 protein. The data hold fewer than 800,000 distinct CDR3 sequences, with roughly 20% observed a single time. The sequencing sample was made of blood. All receptors come from a man in his 70s in good health.

This clonotype was counted between two and nine times. J is TRBJ1-4 and V is TRBV5-1, with D possibly matching TRBD1 (6 bases). Germline V gene lookup returns CDR1 SGHRS and CDR2 YFSETQ. The V end was cut by 0 bases, the J end by 6 bases, with 12 bases between. This CDR3 has 15 residues. CDR3 sequence: CASSLGTQGHEKLFF. DNA for the CDR3: TGCGCCAGCAGCTTGGGTACGCAGGGGCATGAAAAACTGTTTTTT.

A word on this clonotype: The CDR3 carries no conserved terminal phenylalanine or tryptophan, so it likely arises from a read error. The chain employs TRBV5-4 and TRBJ1-6, with TRBD1 matching over 8 bases. In germline, CDR1 is SGHNT, CDR2 YYREEE (reference sequence). Unmatched junction bases numbered 2, after V lost 3 bases and J lost 6 bases. CDR3 length: 14 residues. The CDR3 region is CASSSGQGNSPLHL. Written as DNA, the CDR3 is TGTGCCAGCAGCTCAGGACAGGGTAATTCACCCCTCCACTTG.

This sequence joins TRBV10-3 and TRBJ2-7, with TRBD2 as a possible D gene (6 bases). Trimming removed 6 bases from V and 2 bases from J, with 17 bases in between. Looked up from germline, CDR1 is ENHRY and CDR2 is SYGVKD. The CDR3 loop spans 15 amino acids. The CDR3 here is CAISRESPGPYEQYF. CDR3 DNA sequence: TGTGCCATCAGCCGGGAGAGTCCGGGCCCCTACGAGCAGTACTTC.

The V gene is TRBV20-1, the J gene TRBJ1-3, with D possibly TRBD1 on 6 matching bases. The V end was cut by 3 bases, the J end by 8 bases, with 14 bases between. Germline V lookup: CDR1 DFQATT, CDR2 SNEGSKA (reference sequence). The CDR3 is made up of 13 amino acids. CDR3 DNA: TGCAGTGCTAGGGACAGATTAGGGGACACCATATATTTT. Encoded protein: CSARDRLGDTIYF.